This entry lists 27 T cell receptor beta chains sequenced from one sample in a study of shared clonotypes between healthy human individuals. The table came from immunoSEQ multiplex PCR; TCRdb's copy has only in-frame clones and leaves some out. The data hold under 2.5 million clones, with just under 95% observed a single time. Sequenced input: naive CD4+ T cells from PBMCs. The subset was: CD45RA+ positively selected. These receptors were obtained from a young man in good health. Some clones in this sample may be carry-over from other donors' samples.

The chain is built from TRBV6-6 and TRBJ1-5; D remains unclear. The V gene lost 2 bases and the J gene lost 3 bases, with 8 bases spanning the gap. The CDR3 contains 14 residues. The germline CDR1 and CDR2 sequences are MNHNY and SVGAGI (reference sequence). As DNA, the CDR3 is TGTGCCAGCAGTTACATAGGGAACAATCAGCCCCAGCATTTT. The encoded protein is CASSYIGNNQPQHF.

V usage is TRBV30 and J usage is TRBJ2-3, with 8 bases matching TRBD1. Germline-derived CDR1 and CDR2 are GTSNPN and SVGIG (reference sequence). The CDR3 has 13 residues. Trimming removed 7 bases from V and 6 bases from J; junction bases left unmatched: 9. CDR3: CALTGVGSDTQYF. The CDR3 coding sequence is TGTGCCTTGACAGGGGTCGGGTCGGATACGCAGTATTTT.

The chain employs TRBV2 and TRBJ2-5; 9 bases agree with TRBD1. Germline V gene data show CDR1 as SNHLY and CDR2 as FYNNEI. This CDR3 is 15 amino acids long. Losses at the gene ends were 8 bases for V and 1 base for J; bases not matched to a gene: 8. In nucleotides, the CDR3 is TGTGCCAGCGGGCCGGGGACAGGGATCCAAGAGACCCAGTACTTC. This sequence encodes CASGPGTGIQETQYF.

In nucleotides, the CDR3 is TGCGCCAGCAGCTTGGCCCCAGCGCCCGCCTACGAGCAGTACTTC. Protein: CASSLAPAPAYEQYF. The gene calls are TRBV5-1 and TRBJ2-7; D is ambiguous. V was trimmed by 0 bases and J by 2 bases, leaving 12 bases between them. The length of the CDR3 is 15 residues. From germline, CDR1 is SGHRS and CDR2 YFSETQ.

The chain employs TRBV28 and TRBJ2-5; D is perhaps TRBD1 (6 bases). The germline V and J ends were trimmed by 5 bases and 5 bases, with 15 bases remaining between them. The CDR3 covers 14 residues. Germline V CDR1 and CDR2: MDHEN, SYDVKM. The CDR3 is CASSTLGGLETQYF. The CDR3 DNA sequence: TGTGCCAGCAGTACCCTTGGGGGCCTGGAGACCCAGTACTTC.

The chain is built from TRBV30 and TRBJ2-5, with TRBD1 identical over 9 bases. Germline lookup yields CDR1 GTSNPN and CDR2 SVGIG (reference sequence). This CDR3 has 13 residues. V gave up 4 bases and J gave up 11 bases; unmatched junction bases: 11. CDR3 sequence reads: CAWNPDRGGEQYF. Here the CDR3 DNA reads TGTGCCTGGAATCCGGACAGGGGCGGGGAGCAGTACTTC.

The chain links TRBV7-9 to TRBJ1-4; D remains unclear. Per the germline V gene, CDR1 is SEHNR and CDR2 is FQNEAQ (reference sequence). V was cut by 0 bases and J by 6 bases, with 8 bases left in between. The CDR3 is made up of 14 amino acids. The CDR3 loop reads CASSLAVVDEKLFF. The CDR3 DNA reads TGTGCCAGCAGCTTAGCCGTTGTGGATGAAAAACTGTTTTTT. Together with reference TRBV7-9 and TRBJ1-4, the CDR3 gives the full variable domain: DTGVSQNPRHKITKRGQNVTFRCDPISEHNRLYWYRQTLGQGPEFLTYFQNEAQLEKSRLLSDRFSAERPKGSFSTLEIQRTEQGDSAMYLCASSLAVVDEKLFFGSGTQLSVL.

The chain couples TRBV7-2 to TRBJ2-2, with D hard to call. With 0 bases removed from V and 6 bases from J, the gap between germline ends came to 11 bases. Germline CDR1 and CDR2: SGHTA and FQGNSA. The length of the CDR3 is 15 residues. Here the CDR3 DNA reads TGTGCCAGCAGCTTAGCGCTGGGCAGTCCCGGGGAGCTGTTTTTT. Amino acid sequence: CASSLALGSPGELFF.

The chain employs TRBV5-1 and TRBJ1-1; D is possibly TRBD1 (5 bases). CDR1 SGHRS and CDR2 YFSETQ come from the germline V gene. The CDR3 length is 15 residues. V gave up 4 bases and J gave up 0 bases, with 13 bases separating them. The CDR3 loop reads CASSTAWGVNTEAFF. CDR3 nucleotides: TGCGCCAGCAGCACAGCTTGGGGGGTGAACACTGAAGCTTTCTTT.

The chain links TRBV27 to TRBJ2-6; 7 bases agree with TRBD2. The V gene end was trimmed by 1 base and the J gene end by 0 bases; junction bases not matched to a gene: 3. The CDR3 is 17 amino acids. Germline loops: CDR1 MNHEY, CDR2 SMNVEV (reference sequence). CDR3 residues: CASSLWGGYSGANVLTF. The DNA of the CDR3 is TGTGCCAGCAGTTTATGGGGAGGGTACTCTGGGGCCAACGTCCTGACTTTC. The whole variable domain, filled in from reference TRBV27 and TRBJ2-6, reads EAQVTQNPRYLITVTGKKLTVTCSQNMNHEYMSWYRQDPGLGLRQIYYSMNVEVTDKGDVPEGYKVSRKEKRNFPLILESPSPNQTSLYFCASSLWGGYSGANVLTFGAGSRLTVL.

The rearrangement links TRBV10-3 to TRBJ2-7, with a tentative D call TRBD1 (6 bases). CDR3 length: 13 amino acids. The V end was cut by 10 bases, the J end by 2 bases, with 15 bases between. Germline V lookup: CDR1 ENHRY, CDR2 SYGVKD. The CDR3 DNA reads as TGTGCCACCGGGCGGACAGCCGCCTACGAGCAGTACTTC. It specifies CATGRTAAYEQYF.

The genes are TRBV28 and TRBJ2-7; 10 bases match TRBD1. Trimming cost V 0 bases and J 5 bases; bases outside gene matches: 1. This CDR3 region has 14 residues. Germline V gene data show CDR1 as MDHEN and CDR2 as SYDVKM. CDR3 DNA sequence: TGTGCCAGCAGTTTATGGACAGGGGGCAACGAGCAGTACTTC. Translating gives CASSLWTGGNEQYF.

As concerns this clone: Other nucleotide sequences from this sample produce the same CDR3. V and J are TRBV28 and TRBJ1-1, with D uncertain. The germline V gene has CDR1 MDHEN and CDR2 SYDVKM. The CDR3 loop spans 12 amino acids. Trimming stripped 3 bases from V and 2 bases from J, with 4 bases between. CDR3 sequence: CASSLSNTEAFF. The CDR3 DNA reads as TGTGCCAGCAGTTTGTCAAACACTGAAGCTTTCTTT.

The V call is TRBV27, the J call TRBJ2-2, with D perhaps TRBD1 or TRBD2 (5 bases each). Trimming took 5 bases from V and 4 from J, leaving 17 bases between them. The CDR3 runs to 16 residues. The germline CDR1 and CDR2 sequences are MNHEY and SMNVEV (reference sequence). CDR3 region: CASSLGRSRATGELFF. CDR3 nucleotide sequence: TGTGCCAGCAGTCTGGGACGGTCTAGGGCCACCGGGGAGCTGTTTTTT.

The chain links TRBV7-2 to TRBJ2-7; D remains ambiguous. Germline assignment: CDR1 SGHTA and CDR2 FQGNSA. The V end was cut by 0 bases, the J end by 7 bases, with 4 bases between. The CDR3 spans 11 residues. The CDR3 coding sequence is TGTGCCAGCAGCTTAGCGGTGGAGCAGTACTTC. This codes for CASSLAVEQYF.

On this clone: This may be a read error: a much more frequent sequence differs by one nucleotide. This specimen includes other DNA sequences encoding the same CDR3. The chain employs TRBV6-5 and TRBJ2-5; no definite D call. The ends were cut back, 6 bases at V and 2 bases at J, with 4 bases in the middle. Germline assignment: CDR1 MNHEY and CDR2 SVGAGI. CDR3 length: 11 residues. CDR3 region: CASSLQETQYF. The DNA of the CDR3 is TGTGCCAGCAGCTTACAAGAGACCCAGTACTTC.

This chain connects TRBV5-1 to TRBJ2-5; D is possibly TRBD1 or TRBD2 (5 bases each). V was cut by 4 bases and J by 5 bases, with 15 bases left in between. The CDR3 runs to 14 residues. Germline CDR1 is SGHRS and CDR2 is YFSETQ. Here the CDR3 DNA reads TGCGCCAGCAGCCCGCCGTGGGGACGGGAGACCCAGTACTTC. This encodes CASSPPWGRETQYF.

This clone was counted a single time. The rearrangement uses TRBV28 and TRBJ1-2; a weak D match, TRBD1 (6 bases). The CDR3 consists of 16 residues. V shed 2 bases and J shed 1 base, with 14 bases lying between them. CDR1 and CDR2 from the germline V gene are MDHEN and SYDVKM. CDR3 residues: CASSLGGPGVNYGYTF. In DNA form, the CDR3 reads TGTGCCAGCAGTTTAGGGGGCCCGGGGGTTAACTATGGCTACACCTTC.

The chain uses TRBV6-4 and TRBJ2-6; D unclear. The V gene's germline CDR1 is MRHNA and CDR2 SNTAGT. CDR3 length: 15 residues. V was cut by 0 bases and J by 1 base, with 4 bases left in between. CDR3 amino acids: CASSDSGSGANVLTF. The CDR3 DNA is TGTGCCAGCAGTGACTCAGGGTCTGGGGCCAACGTCCTGACTTTC.

The CDR3: CASSQAGRGPSGNTIYF. The CDR3 DNA reads as TGCGCCAGCAGCCAAGCTGGCAGGGGCCCCTCTGGAAACACCATATATTTT. This chain joins TRBV4-1 and TRBJ1-3, with a tentative D call TRBD1 (6 bases). Germline loops: CDR1 MGHRA, CDR2 YSYEKL. The CDR3 spans 17 residues. Trimming stripped 1 base from V and 0 bases from J, with 13 bases between.

Comment on this clone: The sample has other DNA sequences that encode this CDR3 too. The chain is built from TRBV6-5 and TRBJ2-7; the D gene is possibly TRBD1 (5 bases). The CDR3 is 14 amino acids. V was cut by 2 bases and J by 2 bases, with 10 bases left in between. The germline CDR1 and CDR2 sequences are MNHEY and SVGAGI. Here the CDR3 DNA reads TGTGCCAGCAGTTACCGCCAGGGCCCCTACGAGCAGTACTTC. Translation: CASSYRQGPYEQYF.

Comment on this clone: The sample carries other DNA sequences with the same CDR3. This chain connects TRBV7-3 to TRBJ1-1, with D uncertain. Per germline, CDR1 SGHTA and CDR2 FQGTGA. V was shortened by 3 bases and J by 0 bases, with 5 bases between the two germline ends. This CDR3 spans 13 amino acids. The CDR3 DNA reads as TGTGCCAGCAGCTTGTTTCTGAACACTGAAGCTTTCTTT. It codes for CASSLFLNTEAFF.

This clone was counted once. The same CDR3 can be traced to other DNA sequences in this sample. This chain uses TRBV29-1 with TRBJ2-1; 11 bases agree with TRBD2. The ends lost 5 bases at V and 2 bases at J; junction bases unmatched: 5. The CDR3 has 15 residues. Looked up from germline, CDR1 is SQVTM and CDR2 is ANQGSEA. CDR3 sequence reads: CSVRGTSGAYNEQFF. CDR3 in DNA: TGCAGCGTTCGCGGGACTAGCGGCGCCTACAATGAGCAGTTCTTC.

Notes on this clone: The same CDR3 also results from other DNA sequences found in this sample. The chain recombines TRBV5-1 with TRBJ2-1; D remains unclear. V lost 0 bases, J lost 7 bases, and 5 bases lay in between. The germline V gene has CDR1 SGHRS and CDR2 YFSETQ. The CDR3 has 12 amino acids. The CDR3 region has the DNA TGCGCCAGCAGCTTGGTGTTGAATGAGCAGTTCTTC. This encodes CASSLVLNEQFF.

The gene calls are TRBV4-1 and TRBJ2-5; tentatively, D is TRBD1 (5 bases). The CDR3 spans 14 residues. Trimming left V 1 base short and J 1 base short, with 7 bases between. Germline V lookup: CDR1 MGHRA, CDR2 YSYEKL. The CDR3 sequence: CASSQADTQETQYF. CDR3 sequence (DNA): TGCGCCAGCAGCCAAGCGGACACCCAAGAGACCCAGTACTTC.

The rearrangement links TRBV2 to TRBJ1-1; 9 nucleotides line up with TRBD1. This CDR3 spans 13 amino acids. J gave up 4 bases and V 6 bases, and 3 bases lay outside the gene matches. Germline V gene sequence: CDR1 SNHLY, CDR2 FYNNEI. In DNA form, the CDR3 reads TGTGCCAGCAGCCGGGACAGGGTCACTGAAGCTTTCTTT. Translated, it gives CASSRDRVTEAFF.

CDR3 DNA: TGTGCCAGCAGCCAGACCGGGAACTCCTACGAGCAGTACTTC. Amino acids: CASSQTGNSYEQYF. The chain is built from TRBV5-4 and TRBJ2-7; TRBD2 might be the D (5 bases). Between the trimmed V and J ends, which lost 4 bases and 0 bases, there was a span of 11 bases. CDR1 is SGHNT, CDR2 YYREEE, per germline (reference sequence). The CDR3 runs to 14 residues.